These 27 T cell receptor beta chains originate from one sample sequenced in a study of control samples from healthy donors and cancer patients. This table comes from immunoSEQ multiplex PCR, and its TCRdb copy is limited to in-frame clones, with some not included. The sample includes about 65,000 clones, approximately 90% of them seen just once. The sequenced sample was PBMCs. Every receptor here comes from a woman between 45 and 65 years old with colorectal cancer.

This chain connects TRBV19 to TRBJ2-2; D is tentatively TRBD1 or TRBD2 (5 bases each). The ends were cut back, 5 bases at V and 6 bases at J, with 10 bases in the middle. Germline V gene lookup returns CDR1 LNHDA and CDR2 SQIVND (reference sequence). This CDR3 has 13 amino acids. The CDR3 spells CASSVQGAGELFF. The CDR3 region has the DNA TGTGCCAGTAGTGTCCAGGGAGCCGGGGAGCTGTTTTTT.

The chain employs TRBV10-2 and TRBJ2-1, with 9 bases identical to TRBD2. V lost 6 bases and J lost 8; bases outside the gene matches: 17. Per germline, CDR1 WSHSY and CDR2 SAAADI. The CDR3 runs to 17 residues. The CDR3 here is CASRGFGSGRTPHEQFF. CDR3 DNA: TGCGCCAGCAGGGGGTTTGGGAGCGGGAGGACACCGCATGAGCAGTTCTTC.

J is TRBJ2-7 and V is TRBV9; D remains unclear. This CDR3 contains 14 residues. Germline CDR1 and CDR2: SGDLS and YYNGEE. V dropped 4 bases and J dropped 4 bases, with 15 bases sitting between them. CDR3 protein: CASSPGPDTYEQYF. The CDR3 nucleotides are TGTGCCAGCAGCCCTGGACCGGATACTTACGAGCAGTACTTC.

The V and J genes are TRBV29-1 and TRBJ1-5; D call uncertain. The germline V gene has CDR1 SQVTM and CDR2 ANQGSEA. The CDR3 length is 12 residues. Deletions cut 6 bases from V and 6 bases from J, with 12 bases between. CDR3 in amino acids: CSVAFGGQPQHF. The DNA of the CDR3 is TGCAGCGTGGCCTTTGGCGGTCAGCCCCAGCATTTT.

This clone appeared a single time. The rearrangement joins TRBV19 to TRBJ2-7, with D perhaps matching TRBD1 or TRBD2 (5 bases each). Between the trimmed V and J ends, which lost 4 bases and 2 bases, there was a span of 15 bases. The CDR3 sequence is 15 residues long. Germline V gives CDR1 LNHDA, CDR2 SQIVND (reference sequence). DNA of the CDR3: TGTGCCAGTAGTAGGGTTGAGGGGTTGGCCTACGAGCAGTACTTC. It codes for CASSRVEGLAYEQYF. The full variable domain, with the rest looked up from reference TRBV19 and TRBJ2-7, is DGGITQSPKYLFRKEGQNVTLSCEQNLNHDAMYWYRQDPGQGLRLIYYSQIVNDFQKGDIAEGYSVSREKKESFPLTVTSAQKNPTAFYLCASSRVEGLAYEQYFGPGTRLTVT.

V usage is TRBV19 and J usage is TRBJ2-2; D might be TRBD1 (5 bases). The length of the CDR3 is 17 residues. V lost 3 bases and J lost 3, with 17 bases in between. Germline loops: CDR1 LNHDA, CDR2 SQIVND (reference sequence). The CDR3, as DNA: TGTGCCAGTAGTATCCCTAAGGGGTTGTCGGACACCGGGGAGCTGTTTTTT. Its translation is CASSIPKGLSDTGELFF.

V gene TRBV28 combines with J gene TRBJ2-2; D may be TRBD2 (6 bases). CDR3 length equals 12 residues. V was clipped by 6 bases and J by 7 bases, with 9 bases between them. From germline, CDR1 is MDHEN and CDR2 SYDVKM. CDR3 bases: TGTGCCAGCAGCATGGGACTCGGGGAGCTGTTTTTT. This gives the protein CASSMGLGELFF. Full variable domain (missing parts from reference TRBV28 and TRBJ2-2): DVKVTQSSRYLVKRTGEKVFLECVQDMDHENMFWYRQDPGLGLRLIYFSYDVKMKEKGDIPEGYSVSREKKERFSLILESASTNQTSMYLCASSMGLGELFFGEGSRLTVL.

The chain couples TRBV5-1 to TRBJ2-1; 11 bases line up with TRBD2. Germline CDR1 is SGHRS and CDR2 is YFSETQ. J was trimmed by 3 bases and V by 4 bases; bases with no gene match: 9. This CDR3 spans 17 amino acids. CDR3 residues: CASSIGLAGDNYNEQFF. In DNA form, the CDR3 reads TGCGCCAGCAGCATCGGACTAGCGGGTGATAACTACAATGAGCAGTTCTTC.

This chain links TRBV28 with TRBJ2-7; D is uncertain. V was clipped by 4 bases and J by 3 bases, with 16 bases between them. There are 15 residues in the CDR3. The germline gives CDR1 MDHEN, CDR2 SYDVKM. CDR3 protein: CASSSRTTPNYEQYF. Written as DNA, the CDR3 is TGTGCCAGCAGTTCCCGAACGACACCTAACTACGAGCAGTACTTC.

The chain uses TRBV27 and TRBJ1-5, with 7 nucleotides matching TRBD1. Unmatched junction bases numbered 5, after V lost 5 bases and J lost 7 bases. This CDR3 comprises 13 residues. CDR1 and CDR2 (germline): MNHEY, SMNVEV (reference sequence). The CDR3 nucleotides are TGTGCCAGCAGTCGAGGGGGCCGGCAGCCCCAGCATTTT. This gives the protein CASSRGGRQPQHF.

This chain links TRBV7-2 with TRBJ2-7, with TRBD2 matching over 8 bases. CDR1 and CDR2 from the germline V gene are SGHTA and FQGNSA. The CDR3 has 16 amino acids. The trim removed 5 bases at V and 12 bases at J, leaving 21 bases unmatched. CDR3 in DNA: TGTGCCAGCAGCCGCGACGGGGGGATTAGCGGGAAGATGGGGTACTTC. Translated, it gives CASSRDGGISGKMGYF. The full variable domain, in which reference TRBV7-2 and TRBJ2-7 provide the parts outside the CDR3, is GAGVSQSPSNKVTEKGKDVELRCDPISGHTALYWYRQSLGQGLEFLIYFQGNSAPDKSGLPSDRFSAERTGGSVSTLTIQRTQQEDSAVYLCASSRDGGISGKMGYFGPGTRLTVT.

This clone was counted between two and nine times. This chain uses TRBV5-1 with TRBJ1-2; 7 bases are a match to TRBD1. This CDR3 contains 16 residues. Germline CDR1 SGHRS, CDR2 YFSETQ. The junction had 12 bases not matched to a gene; V was cut back by 4 bases and J by 3 bases. CDR3 in amino acids: CASSETGAPRDYGYTF. DNA of the CDR3: TGCGCCAGCAGCGAAACAGGGGCCCCCAGGGACTATGGCTACACCTTC.

The gene calls are TRBV6-1 and TRBJ2-7, with 8 bases aligning to TRBD1. CDR1 and CDR2 (germline): MNHNS, SASEGT. V shed 0 bases and J 4 bases; nucleotides not matched to a gene: 11. This CDR3 contains 17 residues. The CDR3 loop is CASSEAFQAGGAYEQYF. CDR3 nucleotide sequence: TGTGCCAGCAGTGAAGCATTTCAGGCAGGGGGCGCGTACGAGCAGTACTTC.

The rearrangement uses TRBV5-4 and TRBJ1-4, with 9 positions matching TRBD1. The J segment lost 7 bases and the V segment lost 0 bases, leaving 7 bases of the junction unmatched. CDR3 length: 16 residues. Germline V gene sequence: CDR1 SGHNT, CDR2 YYREEE (reference sequence). This CDR3 is CASSLGAGTGFEKLFF. The CDR3 DNA reads TGTGCCAGCAGCTTGGGGGCCGGGACAGGGTTTGAAAAACTGTTTTTT.

The chain joins TRBV4-1 to TRBJ1-2; 8 bases map to TRBD1. The CDR3 loop spans 14 amino acids. Germline assignment: CDR1 MGHRA and CDR2 YSYEKL. V lost 0 bases, J lost 8 bases, and 5 bases stayed unmatched. This chain's CDR3 is CASSQDEQGDGYTF. DNA of the CDR3: TGCGCCAGCAGCCAAGACGAACAGGGGGACGGCTACACCTTC.

The J gene is TRBJ1-5, the V gene TRBV7-9; the D gene is possibly TRBD1 (5 bases). Germline lookup yields CDR1 SEHNR and CDR2 FQNEAQ (reference sequence). V lost 5 bases to trimming and J lost 7 bases, with 15 bases between them. This CDR3 is built from 14 residues. CDR3 sequence (DNA): TGTGCCAGCAGCCTGAATTCGCGGGGGCAGCCCCAGCATTTT. Translation gives CASSLNSRGQPQHF.

The chain joins TRBV29-1 to TRBJ2-5; 9 bases fit TRBD2. Germline lookup yields CDR1 SQVTM and CDR2 ANQGSEA. With 0 bases clipped from V and 4 bases from J, the junction kept 12 bases outside the gene matches. CDR3 size: 17 residues. The CDR3 reads CSVEDRLAGYKRETQYF. Here the CDR3 DNA reads TGCAGCGTTGAAGATCGGCTAGCGGGATACAAGAGAGAGACCCAGTACTTC.

J is TRBJ1-4 and V is TRBV12-5; TRBD1 matches 11 bases. V lost 6 bases and J lost 12; bases outside the gene matches: 9. This CDR3 contains 14 residues. Germline values: CDR1 LGHNT, CDR2 FRNRAP. Here the CDR3 reads CASGPGQGAGELFF. The CDR3 nucleotides are TGTGCTAGTGGCCCTGGACAGGGGGCGGGCGAACTGTTTTTT.

The chain is built from TRBV27 and TRBJ2-1; D tentatively reads TRBD1 or TRBD2 (5 bases each). The V end was cut by 6 bases, the J end by 2 bases, with 14 bases between. The CDR3 runs to 15 residues. Per the germline V gene, CDR1 is MNHEY and CDR2 is SMNVEV (reference sequence). The CDR3 loop is CASRMGRAAYNEQFF. In DNA, the CDR3 is TGTGCCAGCAGAATGGGGCGGGCGGCCTACAATGAGCAGTTCTTC.

The chain carries TRBV7-2 and TRBJ1-5, with 8 bases that match TRBD1. Looked up from germline, CDR1 is SGHTA and CDR2 is FQGNSA. The CDR3 consists of 15 residues. V lost 4 bases to trimming and J lost 0 bases; unmatched junction nucleotides: 2. The CDR3 loop reads CASSWGQDSNQPQHF. The CDR3 coding sequence is TGTGCCAGCAGCTGGGGACAGGATAGCAATCAGCCCCAGCATTTT.

This chain links TRBV12-3 or TRBV12-4 with TRBJ1-2; no definite D call. The length of the CDR3 is 11 residues. Between the trimmed V and J ends, which lost 6 bases and 8 bases, there was a span of 10 bases. The CDR3, as DNA: TGTGCCAGCAGCCTTCTAGGGGGCTACACCTTC. As protein: CASSLLGGYTF.

For this clone: Sequence at one end of the junction differs from germline and may be a read error. The chain joins TRBV3-1 (or the pseudogene TRBV3-2) to TRBJ2-1; D call uncertain. Per the germline V gene, CDR1 is LGHDT and CDR2 is YNNKEL (reference sequence). This CDR3 is built from 14 residues. The CDR3, as DNA: TGTGCCAGCAGCCAAGAGATTAGCTACAATGAGCAGCTCTTC. Translated, it gives CASSQEISYNEQLF.

The CDR3 region is CATSDPGQDTGELFF. CDR3 bases: TGTGCCACCAGTGATCCCGGACAAGACACCGGGGAGCTGTTTTTT. V gene TRBV24-1 combines with J gene TRBJ2-2; possibly TRBD1 for D (5 bases). There are 15 residues in the CDR3. From germline, CDR1 is KGHDR and CDR2 SFDVKD. V was trimmed by 3 bases and J by 3 bases, leaving 10 bases between them.

The chain couples TRBV19 to TRBJ2-2; D possibly uses TRBD1 or TRBD2 (5 bases each). Trimming pared 7 bases from V and 7 bases from J, leaving 10 bases between. Germline CDR1 reads LNHDA; CDR2 reads SQIVND (reference sequence). CDR3 length: 12 amino acids. DNA of the CDR3: TGTGCCAGTACCGAGGGGATCGGGGAGCTGTTTTTT. Translated, it gives CASTEGIGELFF.

This chain connects TRBV20-1 to TRBJ1-2, with a weak D call TRBD1 (6 bases). In germline, CDR1 is DFQATT, CDR2 SNEGSKA (reference sequence). With 3 bases removed from V and 8 bases from J, the gap between germline ends came to 13 bases. The CDR3 has 12 amino acids. CDR3 residues: CSASKGGDGYTF. CDR3 DNA: TGCAGTGCTAGTAAGGGGGGAGACGGCTACACCTTC.

The chain links TRBV9 to TRBJ2-3; D unresolved. The CDR3 loop spans 13 amino acids. From germline, CDR1 is SGDLS and CDR2 YYNGEE. V was clipped by 2 bases and J by 4 bases, with 8 bases between them. The CDR3 DNA follows: TGTGCCAGCAGCGTGGGCGGTTCAGATACGCAGTATTTT. This sequence encodes CASSVGGSDTQYF.

The genes are TRBV18 and TRBJ2-7; 7 bases fit TRBD2. Germline CDR1 reads KGHSH; CDR2 reads LQKENI. This CDR3 spans 14 amino acids. The V and J ends lost 4 bases and 3 bases, in that order; junction bases with no gene match: 6. The CDR3, as DNA: TGTGCCAGCTCACGGGGGGGGTTCTACTACGAGCAGTACTTC. Amino acid sequence: CASSRGGFYYEQYF.